Presented here are 2 T cell receptor beta chains from one specimen sequenced in a study of blood T cell repertoires in COVID-19. Measured with immunoSEQ multiplex PCR; TCRdb has only the in-frame clones, and not every one. The sample carries 250,000 to 350,000 clones, around 82% recorded once. Sequenced sample: peripheral blood. The receptors derive from a human donor with COVID-19, enrolled during active disease. The donor label of this sample is uncertain.

The chain employs TRBV28 and TRBJ2-3, with D perhaps matching TRBD1 (5 bases). The germline V and J ends were trimmed by 8 bases and 1 base, with 16 bases remaining between them. The CDR3 is 15 amino acids. The germline V gene encodes CDR1 MDHEN and CDR2 SYDVKM. The CDR3 loop is CASSIWGYRTDTQYF. Written as DNA, the CDR3 is TGTGCCAGCTCCATCTGGGGCTACCGCACAGATACGCAGTATTTT.

The rearrangement uses TRBV5-1 and TRBJ1-1; 7 bases agree with TRBD1. The CDR3 loop spans 16 amino acids. Germline V gene sequence: CDR1 SGHRS, CDR2 YFSETQ. V shed 6 bases and J 2 bases; nucleotides not matched to a gene: 13. CDR3 sequence: CASNSRAGGSNTEAFF. CDR3 coding DNA: TGCGCCAGCAACTCGCGGGCAGGGGGATCTAACACTGAAGCTTTCTTT.